This TCR beta chain was recorded in a study of graft-versus-host responses after intestinal transplantation. Method: immunoSEQ multiplex PCR; TCRdb's copy keeps in-frame clones and lacks some. The sample records about 4,300 clones, more than 70% being singletons. Processed graft tissue released its intraepithelial and lamina propria lymphocytes. The TCR sequence derives from a human patient who received an intestinal transplant, so some T cells may come from the graft donor. This sample comprised ileum tissue, obtained just under 350 days after intestinal transplantation.

As DNA, the CDR3 is TGTGCCTGGAGTGTACTAGCGGGGGGGTTCGGTGAGCAGTTCTTC. Amino acids: CAWSVLAGGFGEQFF. J is TRBJ2-1 and V is TRBV30; 13 bases are shared with TRBD2. The CDR3 is 15 residues long. Germline V gene data show CDR1 as GTSNPN and CDR2 as SVGIG (reference sequence). The junction had 5 bases not matched to a gene; V was cut back by 0 bases and J by 9 bases.